This T cell receptor (beta chain) appears in the sequencing data of a study of blood T cells in healthy people across ages. The ends were cut back, 6 bases at V and 5 bases at J, with 15 bases in the middle. The CDR3 runs to 15 residues. Germline V gene sequence: CDR1 SGHRS, CDR2 YFSETQ. Isolated PBMCs totaled at least 7 million in each sample. Findings and caveats of the study: Both higher diversity and more naive CD4+ cells marked long-lived donors when set against aged donors.

The second PCR ran about 6 to 11 cycles with a sample-barcoded 5' primer and J-beta primers. Every single cDNA molecule received a tag from a template-switch adaptor with 12 random nucleotides. TCRdb re-called the 5' RACE reads with MiXCR, one entry per CDR3 protein. The profile shows over 700,000 distinct CDR3 sequences, 20% to 25% of them singletons. Notes on this clonotype: Its cognate antigen is unknown.

The sample was also reused in another study, on T cells of mothers and their children. That report notes: Over 8 million TCR beta CDR3 reads were obtained from each mother, and approximately 3 million from each child.

The chain uses TRBV5-1 and TRBJ1-6; TRBD1 might be the D (5 bases). The sequence derives from a boy younger than 18 in good health. The sample consisted of blood. The DNA of the CDR3 is TGCGCCAGCAACCGGAATGGGGGTCATAATTCACCCCTCCACTTT. It yields the protein CASNRNGGHNSPLHF.